These T cell receptor beta chains were read from a single sample in a study of blood T cell repertoires in COVID-19. Assay used: immunoSEQ multiplex PCR; TCRdb lists only in-frame clones, some missing. Here the sample spans 400,000 to 450,000 clones, about 92% being singletons. Specimen: PBMCs or T cells enriched from blood (not recorded which). The origin of the receptors is a man younger than 35 who had recovered from COVID-19. Both conserved end residues are part of each CDR3.

j_call v_call cdr3_aa
TRBJ2-3 TRBV6-1 CASSEVEGHYFTDTQYF
TRBJ1-2 TRBV6-1 CASSEEDRWGYGYTF
TRBJ1-1 TRBV18 CASSPPRGSVRPEAFF
TRBJ1-4 TRBV7-9 CASRFNPKTPIATNEKLFF
TRBJ1-1 TRBV19 CASSSIPRWNTEAFF
TRBJ2-1 TRBV19 CASKAGSSYNEQFF
TRBJ1-1 TRBV7-9 CASSLANGKNTEAFF
TRBJ1-5 TRBV19 CASSIDQGNQPQHF
TRBJ1-4 TRBV28 CASMRDRVNEKLFF
TRBJ1-2 TRBV28 CASSFGQYGYTF
TRBJ1-1 TRBV6-5 CASRSRDMNTEAFF
TRBJ1-3 TRBV7-8 CASSPRWEGNTIYF
TRBJ2-1 TRBV27 CASSQSGDSSLLNEQFF
TRBJ1-5 TRBV7-9 CASRDRDNQPQHF
TRBJ2-7 TRBV7-9 CASSLAGAYEQYF
TRBJ2-7 TRBV28 CASSPPASGAYEQYF
TRBJ1-1 TRBV6-5 CASTQPNTEAFF
TRBJ2-7 TRBV14 CASSHEGLAGVYEQYF
TRBJ1-6 TRBV9 CASSPRTQNSPLHF
TRBJ1-1 TRBV1 CTSSQDQGRGNTEAFF
TRBJ2-5 TRBV20-1 CSASLAGRRVGETQYF
TRBJ2-5 TRBV7-6 CASSWTGGRVETQYF
TRBJ2-7 TRBV21-1 CASRPDNRISYEQYF
TRBJ2-1 TRBV3-1/TRBV3-2 CASSPLRGGLLGDNEQFF
TRBJ2-2 TRBV5-1 CASSREWVTGELFF
TRBJ2-1 TRBV4-2 CASSSGTSGYNEQFF
TRBJ1-1 TRBV27 CASRESRGTEAFF
TRBJ2-5 TRBV20-1 CSASGGGRFDETQYF
TRBJ1-3 TRBV5-1 CASSSDNSGNTIYF
TRBJ1-2 TRBV19 CASKVQAPGLDGYTF
TRBJ1-5 TRBV19 CASSIRRVTGYSNQPQHF
TRBJ2-1 TRBV5-1 CASSWKAGSSYNEQFF
TRBJ1-2 TRBV4-1 CASWRGASDYGYTF
TRBJ2-5 TRBV7-9 CASSFLQQMKETQYF
TRBJ1-4 TRBV25-1 CASSESGRQVGKLFF
TRBJ1-6 TRBV30 CAWSAGTPFSPLHF
TRBJ1-1 TRBV27 CASSSVPDRGRRYTEAFF
TRBJ1-2 TRBV27 CASSQDRGRGGGYTF
TRBJ1-2 TRBV10-3 CAISGGAGEVLYGYTF
TRBJ1-6 TRBV7-6 CASSLGTGDNSPLHF
TRBJ2-7 TRBV6-2/TRBV6-3 CASSYSARGRPGRYEQYF
TRBJ2-1 TRBV24-1 CATRGAENNEQFF
TRBJ1-2 TRBV5-5 CASGGGYTF
TRBJ1-4 TRBV6-5 CASSHGGEKLFF
TRBJ1-1 TRBV4-1 CASSHHDRGTEAFF
TRBJ1-1 TRBV24-1 CATGQADTEAFF
TRBJ2-7 TRBV2 CASRSGIVYEQYF
TRBJ2-7 TRBV12-3/TRBV12-4 CASGTLALRYF